Presented here are 11 T cell receptor beta chains from one specimen sequenced in a study of identifying expanded T cells in peripheral blood. The table came from immunoSEQ multiplex PCR; TCRdb's copy has only in-frame clones and leaves some out. Among about 100,000 clones listed, around nine tenths were seen once. What was sequenced was blood. The receptors shown here come from a person between 18 and 75 years old in good health.

The V and J genes are TRBV19 and TRBJ2-1; D ambiguous. Germline CDR1 reads LNHDA; CDR2 reads SQIVND (reference sequence). The CDR3 spans 11 residues. V was clipped by 3 bases and J by 7 bases, with 4 bases between them. CDR3 nucleotides: TGTGCCAGTAGTATCAGAAATGAGCAGTTCTTC. Protein product: CASSIRNEQFF. Full variable domain (rest looked up from reference TRBV19 and TRBJ2-1): DGGITQSPKYLFRKEGQNVTLSCEQNLNHDAMYWYRQDPGQGLRLIYYSQIVNDFQKGDIAEGYSVSREKKESFPLTVTSAQKNPTAFYLCASSIRNEQFFGPGTRLTVL.

This clone came up a few times. The chain combines TRBV9 with TRBJ1-3; the match to TRBD1 covers 7 bases. The CDR3 length is 18 residues. With V trimmed by 0 bases and J by 4 bases, 13 bases remained unmatched. Germline V gene sequence: CDR1 SGDLS, CDR2 YYNGEE. The CDR3, as DNA: TGTGCCAGCAGCGTAGCCGGGGGGGACAGCCATGTCGGAAACACCATATATTTT. Amino acid sequence: CASSVAGGDSHVGNTIYF.

This clone was seen once. The chain uses TRBV27 and TRBJ1-1, with 8 bases identical to TRBD1. CDR1 and CDR2 (germline): MNHEY, SMNVEV (reference sequence). The CDR3 consists of 14 residues. V trimming: 7 bases; J trimming: 0 bases; junction bases outside the gene matches: 4. CDR3 residues: CASIRQGMNTEAFF. The CDR3 DNA is TGTGCCAGCATAAGACAGGGGATGAACACTGAAGCTTTCTTT.

This clone has just one count. The V and J genes are TRBV18 and TRBJ2-1; 12 bases align to TRBD2. Germline V gives CDR1 KGHSH, CDR2 LQKENI. V was clipped by 6 bases and J by 4 bases; unmatched bases: 7. CDR3 length equals 16 residues. CDR3 in DNA: TGTGCCAGCTCTTCGCTAGCGGGAGGGAATTACAATGAGCAGTTCTTC. Translating gives CASSSLAGGNYNEQFF. The complete variable domain, with remaining parts taken from reference TRBV18 and TRBJ2-1, reads NAGVMQNPRHLVRRRGQEARLRCSPMKGHSHVYWYRQLPEEGLKFMVYLQKENIIDESGMPKERFSAEFPKEGPSILRIQQVVRGDSAAYFCASSSLAGGNYNEQFFGPGTRLTVL.

As concerns this clone: At the DNA level, this CDR3 is encoded by other sequences in the same sample as well. The V call is TRBV6-1, the J call TRBJ2-7; D unclear. The CDR3 length is 14 residues. V shed 1 base and J shed 3 bases, with 10 bases lying between them. Germline CDR1 and CDR2: MNHNS and SASEGT. The DNA for the CDR3 is TGTGCCAGCAGTGAAGAAGGCCCCCGCTACGAGCAGTACTTC. Translating gives CASSEEGPRYEQYF.

This clone was seen just once. The chain employs TRBV25-1 and TRBJ1-1, with 9 bases identical to TRBD1. The CDR3 is 16 residues long. Germline CDR1 reads MGHDK; CDR2 reads SYGVNS. The trim removed 3 bases at V and 3 bases at J, leaving 8 bases unmatched. CDR3 DNA sequence: TGTGCCAGCAGTGAGGGGACAGGGAGAAAGGACACTGAAGCTTTCTTT. It yields the protein CASSEGTGRKDTEAFF.

V gene TRBV2 combines with J gene TRBJ2-7, with 9 bases aligning to TRBD1. With 5 bases clipped from V and 5 bases from J, the junction kept 10 bases outside the gene matches. The CDR3 has 15 residues. The germline V gene encodes CDR1 SNHLY and CDR2 FYNNEI. The CDR3 region is CASSSTGTGRNEQYF. The CDR3 DNA reads TGTGCCAGCAGTAGTACCGGGACAGGGCGAAACGAGCAGTACTTC. The whole variable domain, filled in from reference TRBV2 and TRBJ2-7, reads EPEVTQTPSHQVTQMGQEVILRCVPISNHLYFYWYRQILGQKVEFLVSFYNNEISEKSEIFDDQFSVERPDGSNFTLKIRSTKLEDSAMYFCASSSTGTGRNEQYFGPGTRLTVT.

The chain carries TRBV13 and TRBJ1-1; D is perhaps TRBD1 (6 bases). Trimming removed 5 bases at V and 10 bases at J, with 20 bases between. The CDR3 is 14 amino acids. CDR1 PRHDT and CDR2 FYEKMQ come from the germline V gene (reference sequence). The chain's CDR3 is CASSPEVQGRSAFF. For the CDR3, the DNA is TGTGCCAGCAGCCCAGAGGTTCAGGGGAGGTCAGCTTTCTTT.

There are a few counts of this clone. The chain's CDR3 is CASSPLMSTEAFF. The CDR3 region has the DNA TGTGCCAGCTCACCCCTAATGAGCACTGAAGCTTTCTTT. The chain is built from TRBV18 and TRBJ1-1; D gene unclear. Deletions cut 3 bases from V and 4 bases from J, with 9 bases between. This CDR3 is built from 13 residues. The germline gives CDR1 KGHSH, CDR2 LQKENI. The entire variable domain, with the rest obtained from reference TRBV18 and TRBJ1-1, is as follows: NAGVMQNPRHLVRRRGQEARLRCSPMKGHSHVYWYRQLPEEGLKFMVYLQKENIIDESGMPKERFSAEFPKEGPSILRIQQVVRGDSAAYFCASSPLMSTEAFFGQGTRLTVV.

The chain links TRBV6-1 to TRBJ2-1; D is undetermined. There are 13 residues in the CDR3. The germline V gene has CDR1 MNHNS and CDR2 SASEGT. V lost 6 bases and J 1 base, leaving 7 bases between the germline ends. CDR3 sequence: CASRRPSYNEQFF. In DNA, the CDR3 is TGTGCCAGCAGGAGGCCTTCCTACAATGAGCAGTTCTTC.

This clone was picked up a small number of times. The chain joins TRBV28 to TRBJ1-2, with 7 bases aligning to TRBD1. This CDR3 is 15 amino acids long. Per germline, CDR1 MDHEN and CDR2 SYDVKM. Trimming removed 5 bases from V and 4 bases from J; junction bases left unmatched: 10. The CDR3 here is CASSARPGGGYGYTF. The CDR3 bases are TGTGCCAGCAGTGCCCGCCCAGGGGGTGGCTATGGCTACACCTTC.